This T cell receptor beta chain was captured in a study of cytomegalovirus exposure and HLA in healthy donors. Notes on the study in general: A later analysis reportedly found fewer N-insertions in an Asian-associated ancestry cluster than the approximately 660-donor mean. Serostatus for CMV was the only available immune exposure information.

The PCR used 60 Vbeta and 13 Jbeta primers. Produced via immunoSEQ multiplex PCR; TCRdb's table is partial and in-frame only. The sample comprises tens of thousands of clones, 53% of which are singletons, and 6.2% rests with the top ten. Remarks on this clone: The antigen is undetermined.

Specimen: PBMCs. This TCR was sampled from a middle-aged woman in good health and CMV-seropositive.

CDR3 sequence reads: CASSSPGGASTDTQYF. In DNA form, the CDR3 reads TGTGCCAGCAGTTCCCCGGGGGGGGCTAGCACAGATACGCAGTATTTT. The chain employs TRBV28 and TRBJ2-3, with 8 nucleotides matching TRBD2. This CDR3 contains 16 residues. V trimming: 4 bases; J trimming: 0 bases; junction bases outside the gene matches: 6. Germline values: CDR1 MDHEN, CDR2 SYDVKM.